The 16 T cell receptor beta chains below come from one sample, sequenced in a study of CD4+ T cells in melanoma. Using immunoSEQ multiplex PCR, the repertoire was profiled, and TCRdb retains in-frame clones only, with some absent. The sample holds roughly 10,000 clones, roughly 63% seen once. What was sequenced was cells from a culture (not recorded whether cultured in vitro). These receptors all come from a human donor with melanoma.

The CDR3 is CASSLGGSSYNEQFF. The CDR3, as DNA: TGTGCCAGCAGCTTGGGGGGAAGCTCCTACAATGAGCAGTTCTTC. J is TRBJ2-1 and V is TRBV5-8, with D unresolved. V shed 0 bases and J shed 0 bases, with 7 bases lying between them. The V gene's germline CDR1 is SGHTS and CDR2 YDEGEE. The length of the CDR3 is 15 residues.

This clone came up a few times. The chain is built from TRBV19 and TRBJ1-2; 8 bases are a match to TRBD1. This CDR3 is 14 amino acids long. V lost 6 bases and J lost 7; bases outside the gene matches: 10. Germline V lookup: CDR1 LNHDA, CDR2 SQIVND (reference sequence). CDR3 region: CASRAPGQGAGYTF. The CDR3 coding sequence is TGTGCCAGTAGGGCCCCCGGACAGGGCGCTGGCTACACCTTC.

This sequence joins TRBV5-8 and TRBJ2-3; 15 bases map to TRBD2. V lost 4 bases to trimming and J lost 5 bases; unmatched junction nucleotides: 8. Germline V gene sequence: CDR1 SGHTS, CDR2 YDEGEE. This CDR3 is 17 amino acids long. The CDR3 spells CASSQPGLAGGRDTQYF. The CDR3 bases are TGTGCCAGCAGCCAGCCGGGACTAGCGGGGGGAAGAGATACGCAGTATTTT.

The V and J genes are TRBV2 and TRBJ2-3; 7 nucleotides agree with TRBD2. CDR3 length equals 11 residues. Germline V lookup: CDR1 SNHLY, CDR2 FYNNEI. Trimming at V came to 5 bases and at J to 8 bases, leaving 1 base not matched to a gene. Here the CDR3 DNA reads TGTGCCAGCAGTCGGGGGGTTACGCAGTATTTT. Amino acid sequence: CASSRGVTQYF.

The V gene is TRBV7-9, the J gene TRBJ1-4; tentatively, D is TRBD1 (5 bases). V lost 1 base and J lost 10, with 16 bases in between. The CDR3 extends over 15 amino acids. Germline CDR1 reads SEHNR; CDR2 reads FQNEAQ (reference sequence). As DNA, the CDR3 is TGTGCCAGCAGCTTAGATGGGACGAGGGTGCGAAAACTGTTTTTT. Translation: CASSLDGTRVRKLFF.

The gene calls are TRBV6-1 and TRBJ1-1; weak D call: TRBD1 (5 bases). Per the germline V gene, CDR1 is MNHNS and CDR2 is SASEGT. Trimming shortened V by 4 bases and J by 8 bases, and 17 bases separated the two germline ends. This CDR3 spans 14 amino acids. CDR3 nucleotides: TGTGCCAGCAGTGCGGGGACCGCGAACTCGGAAGCTTTCTTT. This encodes CASSAGTANSEAFF.

V is TRBV6-1 and J is TRBJ2-2, with TRBD2 matching over 11 bases. Germline-derived CDR1 and CDR2 are MNHNS and SASEGT. CDR3 length: 14 amino acids. The V and J ends lost 6 bases and 4 bases, in that order; junction bases with no gene match: 1. For the CDR3, the DNA is TGTGCCAGCAGGACTAGCGGGGCCACCGGGGAGCTGTTTTTT. Amino acids: CASRTSGATGELFF.

The chain combines TRBV18 with TRBJ1-1; D might be TRBD1 (5 bases). The CDR3 has 15 amino acids. Germline loops: CDR1 KGHSH, CDR2 LQKENI. V was cut by 1 base and J by 7 bases, with 16 bases left in between. CDR3 sequence: CASSPLGVGLGEAFF. The CDR3 coding sequence is TGTGCCAGCTCACCACTAGGGGTGGGGTTGGGTGAAGCTTTCTTT.

This clone was picked up a small number of times. This sequence joins TRBV11-2 and TRBJ1-2; D gene ambiguous. The germline V gene encodes CDR1 SGHAT and CDR2 FQNNGV. The germline V and J ends were trimmed by 1 base and 12 bases, with 9 bases remaining between them. The CDR3 contains 11 residues. The CDR3 nucleotides read TGTGCCAGCAGCTTAGTACGGACCAACACCTTC. It encodes CASSLVRTNTF.

The V gene is TRBV2, the J gene TRBJ2-1; either TRBD1 or TRBD2 may supply D (5 bases each). V was shortened by 3 bases and J by 4 bases, with 16 bases between the two germline ends. Germline assignment: CDR1 SNHLY and CDR2 FYNNEI. The CDR3 extends over 16 amino acids. The CDR3 coding sequence is TGTGCCAGCAGTGAGTGGGGGACGGGTAGATACAATGAGCAGTTCTTC. Its translation is CASSEWGTGRYNEQFF.

V is TRBV5-4 and J is TRBJ1-1; D possibly corresponds to TRBD1 (5 bases). Germline V lookup: CDR1 SGHNT, CDR2 YYREEE (reference sequence). The ends were cut back, 4 bases at V and 1 base at J, with 17 bases in the middle. CDR3 length equals 16 residues. CDR3 in amino acids: CASSPLPGGTNTEAFF. In DNA form, the CDR3 reads TGTGCCAGCAGCCCTCTCCCCGGAGGGACGAACACTGAAGCTTTCTTT.

The rearrangement links TRBV2 to TRBJ1-4; D ambiguous. The CDR3 totals 13 residues. CDR1 and CDR2 (germline): SNHLY, FYNNEI. The germline V and J ends were trimmed by 5 bases and 8 bases, with 12 bases remaining between them. CDR3 region: CASSPRLGEKLFF. The CDR3 bases are TGTGCCAGCAGTCCAAGACTGGGGGAAAAACTGTTTTTT.

This clone appeared a few times. This chain joins TRBV6-5 and TRBJ1-3; D call uncertain. This CDR3 comprises 13 residues. Germline lookup yields CDR1 MNHEY and CDR2 SVGAGI. Trimming took off 3 bases at V and 4 bases at J, with 7 bases between the two ends. Written as DNA, the CDR3 is TGTGCCAGCAGTTATCTGGGGGGAAACACCATATATTTT. This sequence encodes CASSYLGGNTIYF.

The V gene is TRBV5-8, the J gene TRBJ1-1; unclear D gene. V dropped 0 bases and J dropped 1 base, with 7 bases sitting between them. Germline CDR1 is SGHTS and CDR2 is YDEGEE. This CDR3 region has 14 residues. CDR3: CASSLDSTNTEAFF. The CDR3 DNA reads as TGTGCCAGCAGCTTGGACTCCACGAACACTGAAGCTTTCTTT.

This chain joins TRBV30 and TRBJ1-1, with D unresolved. The V gene lost 1 base and the J gene lost 1 base, with 7 bases spanning the gap. The CDR3 covers 13 residues. Germline values: CDR1 GTSNPN, CDR2 SVGIG (reference sequence). CDR3 amino acids: CAWSGQANTEAFF. The CDR3 nucleotides read TGTGCCTGGAGTGGTCAGGCGAACACTGAAGCTTTCTTT.

V usage is TRBV6-6 and J usage is TRBJ1-2, with D tentatively TRBD1 (5 bases). Germline loops: CDR1 MNHNY, CDR2 SVGAGI (reference sequence). Trimming pared 8 bases from V and 8 bases from J, leaving 18 bases between. The CDR3 is 13 residues long. CDR3 sequence reads: CASGGEIGHGYTF. In DNA, the CDR3 is TGTGCCAGCGGGGGGGAGATCGGTCACGGCTACACCTTC.